Sequencing of this TCR beta chain was carried out in a study of OX40 agonist ivuxolimab in advanced cancers. Study-wide points: Among the least clonally expanded were partial responders at 0.1-3.0 mg/kg.

Points on this clone: The target antigen is unknown.

Trimming at V came to 6 bases and at J to 4 bases, leaving 9 bases not matched to a gene. There are 16 residues in the CDR3. CDR1 and CDR2 from the germline V gene are SGHRS and YFSETQ. Patients with autoimmune history or systemic immunosuppression were excluded. Libraries were prepared by immunoSEQ multiplex PCR; TCRdb keeps only in-frame clonotypes and omits some of them. The top ten clones hold approximately 2.5% of a sample with around 70,000 clones, 75% to 90% of them seen once. The receptor comes from an adult with an advanced solid tumor such as melanoma, head and neck, liver or kidney cancer. Sequenced here: CD4+ or CD8+ T cells sorted from blood, sampled in a trial of the OX40 agonist ivuxolimab. The genes are TRBV5-1 and TRBJ2-2; 10 nucleotides align to TRBD2. CDR3 residues: CASTQTSSGSTGELFF. The CDR3 DNA reads as TGCGCCAGCACGCAAACGTCTAGCGGGAGCACCGGGGAGCTGTTTTTT.